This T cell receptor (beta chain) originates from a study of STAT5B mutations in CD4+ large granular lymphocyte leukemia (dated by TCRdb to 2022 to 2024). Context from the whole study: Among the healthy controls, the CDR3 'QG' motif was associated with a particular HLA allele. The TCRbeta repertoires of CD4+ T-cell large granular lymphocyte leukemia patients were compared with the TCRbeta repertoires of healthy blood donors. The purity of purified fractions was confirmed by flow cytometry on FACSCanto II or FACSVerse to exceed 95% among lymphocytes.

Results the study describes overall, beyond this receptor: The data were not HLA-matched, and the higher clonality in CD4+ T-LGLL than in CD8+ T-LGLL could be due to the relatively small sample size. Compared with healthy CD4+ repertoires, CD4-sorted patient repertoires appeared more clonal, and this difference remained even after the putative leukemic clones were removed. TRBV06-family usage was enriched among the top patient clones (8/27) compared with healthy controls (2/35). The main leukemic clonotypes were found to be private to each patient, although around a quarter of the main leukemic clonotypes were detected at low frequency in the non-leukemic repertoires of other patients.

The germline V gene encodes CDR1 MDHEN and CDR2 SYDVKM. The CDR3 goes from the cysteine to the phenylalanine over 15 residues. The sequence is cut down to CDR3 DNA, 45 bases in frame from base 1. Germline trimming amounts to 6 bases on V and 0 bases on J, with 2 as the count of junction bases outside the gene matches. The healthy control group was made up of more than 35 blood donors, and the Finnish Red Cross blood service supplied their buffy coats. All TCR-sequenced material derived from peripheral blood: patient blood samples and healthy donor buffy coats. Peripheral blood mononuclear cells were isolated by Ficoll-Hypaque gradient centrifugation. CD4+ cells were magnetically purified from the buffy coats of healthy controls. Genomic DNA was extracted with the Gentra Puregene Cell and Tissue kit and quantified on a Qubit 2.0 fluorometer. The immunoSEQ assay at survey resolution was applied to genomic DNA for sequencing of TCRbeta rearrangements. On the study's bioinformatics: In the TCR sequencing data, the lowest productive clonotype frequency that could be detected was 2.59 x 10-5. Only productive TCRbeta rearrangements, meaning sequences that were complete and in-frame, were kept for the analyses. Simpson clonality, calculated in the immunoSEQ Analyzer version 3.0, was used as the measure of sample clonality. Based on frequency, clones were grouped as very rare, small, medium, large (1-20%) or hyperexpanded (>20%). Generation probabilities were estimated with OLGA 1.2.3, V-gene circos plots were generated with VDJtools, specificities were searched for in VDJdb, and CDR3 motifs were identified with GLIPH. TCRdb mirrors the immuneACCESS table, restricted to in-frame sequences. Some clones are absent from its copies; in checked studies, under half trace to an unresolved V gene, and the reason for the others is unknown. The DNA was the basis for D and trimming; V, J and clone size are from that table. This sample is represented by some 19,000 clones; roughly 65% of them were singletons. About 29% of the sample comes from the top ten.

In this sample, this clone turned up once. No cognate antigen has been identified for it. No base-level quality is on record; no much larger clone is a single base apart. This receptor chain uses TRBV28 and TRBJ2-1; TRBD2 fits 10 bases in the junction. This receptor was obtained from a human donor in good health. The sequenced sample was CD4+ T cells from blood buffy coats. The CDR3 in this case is CASRASGSSYNEQFF. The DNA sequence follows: TGTGCCAGCAGGGCTAGCGGGAGCTCCTACAATGAGCAGTTCTTC.